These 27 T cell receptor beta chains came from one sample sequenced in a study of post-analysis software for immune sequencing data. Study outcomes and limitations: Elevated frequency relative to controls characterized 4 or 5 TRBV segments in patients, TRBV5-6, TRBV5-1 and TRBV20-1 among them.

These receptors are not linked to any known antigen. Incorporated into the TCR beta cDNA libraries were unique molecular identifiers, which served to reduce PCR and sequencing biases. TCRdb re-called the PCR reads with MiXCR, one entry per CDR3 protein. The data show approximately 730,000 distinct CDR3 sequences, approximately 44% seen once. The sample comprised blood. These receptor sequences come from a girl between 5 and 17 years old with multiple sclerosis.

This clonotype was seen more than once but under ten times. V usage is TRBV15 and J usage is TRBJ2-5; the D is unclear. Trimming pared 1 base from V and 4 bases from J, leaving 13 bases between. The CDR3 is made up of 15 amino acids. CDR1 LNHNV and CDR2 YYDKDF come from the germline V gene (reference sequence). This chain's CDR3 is CATSRVKTAGETQYF. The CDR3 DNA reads TGTGCCACCAGCAGAGTGAAGACCGCAGGAGAGACCCAGTACTTC.

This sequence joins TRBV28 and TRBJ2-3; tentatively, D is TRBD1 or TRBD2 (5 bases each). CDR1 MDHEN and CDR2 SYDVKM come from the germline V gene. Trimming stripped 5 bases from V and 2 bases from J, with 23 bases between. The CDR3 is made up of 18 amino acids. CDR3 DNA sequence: TGTGCCAGCAGTCTTTCTGTGGGGACCCTAACACTCACAGATACGCAGTATTTT. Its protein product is CASSLSVGTLTLTDTQYF.

For the CDR3, the DNA is TGTGCCAGCAGCCCCGGACAGGGGCAAACGGATGAGCAGTTCTTC. Residues: CASSPGQGQTDEQFF. The gene calls are TRBV11-1 and TRBJ2-1; TRBD1 agrees at 9 bases. From germline, CDR1 is SGHAT and CDR2 FQDESV (reference sequence). The CDR3 extends over 15 amino acids. V shed 5 bases, J shed 8 bases, and the junction held 10 bases outside the gene matches.

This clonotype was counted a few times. The CDR3: CSARAATYEQYF. CDR3 sequence (DNA): TGCAGTGCTAGAGCGGCGACCTACGAGCAGTACTTC. The gene calls are TRBV20-1 and TRBJ2-7; D remains unclear. Germline values: CDR1 DFQATT, CDR2 SNEGSKA (reference sequence). The V end lost 1 base, the J end lost 2 bases, and 6 bases lay between the germline ends. The length of the CDR3 is 12 residues.

CDR3 DNA: TGTGCCAGCAGCAACGGGGGCCCCCAAGAGACCCAGTACTTC. Protein: CASSNGGPQETQYF. The chain links TRBV12-3 or TRBV12-4 to TRBJ2-5; either TRBD1 or TRBD2 may fit D (6 bases each). V lost 6 bases and J lost 1, with 12 bases in between. The CDR3 loop spans 14 amino acids.

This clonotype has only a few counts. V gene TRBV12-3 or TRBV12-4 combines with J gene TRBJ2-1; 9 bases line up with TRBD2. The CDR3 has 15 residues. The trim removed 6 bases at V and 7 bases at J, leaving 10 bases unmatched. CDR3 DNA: TGTGCCAGCAGCCCCGTCGAACTAGCGGGTAATGAGCAGTTCTTC. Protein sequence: CASSPVELAGNEQFF.

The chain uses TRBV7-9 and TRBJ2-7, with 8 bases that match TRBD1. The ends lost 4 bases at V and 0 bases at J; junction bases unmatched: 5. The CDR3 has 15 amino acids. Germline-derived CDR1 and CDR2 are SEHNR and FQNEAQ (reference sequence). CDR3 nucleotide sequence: TGTGCCAGCAGCTCAAGACAGGGGCGCTCCTACGAGCAGTACTTC. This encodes CASSSRQGRSYEQYF.

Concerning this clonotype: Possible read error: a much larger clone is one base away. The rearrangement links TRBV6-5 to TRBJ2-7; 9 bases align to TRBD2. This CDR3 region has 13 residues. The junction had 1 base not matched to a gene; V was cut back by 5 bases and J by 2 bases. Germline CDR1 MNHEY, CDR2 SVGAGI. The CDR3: CASSIAGAYEQYF. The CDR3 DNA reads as TGTGCCAGCAGTATAGCGGGAGCCTACGAGCAGTACTTC.

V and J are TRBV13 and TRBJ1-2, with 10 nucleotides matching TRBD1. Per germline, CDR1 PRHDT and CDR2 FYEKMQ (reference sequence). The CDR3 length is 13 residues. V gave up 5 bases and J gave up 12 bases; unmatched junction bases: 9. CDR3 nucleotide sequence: TGTGCCAGCAGCCGCGGACAGGGGGACGGCGACACCTTC. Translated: CASSRGQGDGDTF.

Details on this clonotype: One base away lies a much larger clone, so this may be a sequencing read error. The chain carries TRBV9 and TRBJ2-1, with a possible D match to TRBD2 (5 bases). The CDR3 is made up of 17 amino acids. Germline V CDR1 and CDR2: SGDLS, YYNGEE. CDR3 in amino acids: CAGSAYLRVLPNNEQFF. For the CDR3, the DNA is TGTGCCGGCAGCGCTTACCTGCGGGTTCTACCAAACAATGAGCAGTTCTTC.

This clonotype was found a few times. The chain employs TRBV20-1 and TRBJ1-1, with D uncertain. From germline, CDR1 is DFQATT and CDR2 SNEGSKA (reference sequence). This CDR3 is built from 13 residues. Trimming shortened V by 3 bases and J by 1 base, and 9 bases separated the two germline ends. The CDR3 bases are TGCAGTGCTAGTGGTTCGTGGAACACTGAAGCTTTCTTT. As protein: CSASGSWNTEAFF.

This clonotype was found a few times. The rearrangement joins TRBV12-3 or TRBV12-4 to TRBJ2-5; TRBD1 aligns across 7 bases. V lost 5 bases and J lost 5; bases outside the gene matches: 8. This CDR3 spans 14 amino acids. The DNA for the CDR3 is TGTGCCAGCAGTCCCGTCAGGGGGTCCGAGACCCAGTACTTC. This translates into CASSPVRGSETQYF.

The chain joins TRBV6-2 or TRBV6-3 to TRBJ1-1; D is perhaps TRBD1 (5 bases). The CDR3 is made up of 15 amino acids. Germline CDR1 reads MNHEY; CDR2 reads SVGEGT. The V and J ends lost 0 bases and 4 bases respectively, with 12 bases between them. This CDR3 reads CASSYSGRAGTEAFF. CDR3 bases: TGTGCCAGCAGTTACTCGGGGCGGGCGGGCACTGAAGCTTTCTTT.

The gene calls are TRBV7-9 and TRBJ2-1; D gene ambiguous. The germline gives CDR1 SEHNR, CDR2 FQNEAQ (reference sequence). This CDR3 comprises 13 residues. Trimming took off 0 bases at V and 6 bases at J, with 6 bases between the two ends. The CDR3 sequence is CASSLAPANEQFF. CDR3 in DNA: TGTGCCAGCAGCTTAGCGCCTGCCAATGAGCAGTTCTTC. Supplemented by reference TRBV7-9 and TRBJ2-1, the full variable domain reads DTGVSQNPRHKITKRGQNVTFRCDPISEHNRLYWYRQTLGQGPEFLTYFQNEAQLEKSRLLSDRFSAERPKGSFSTLEIQRTEQGDSAMYLCASSLAPANEQFFGPGTRLTVL.

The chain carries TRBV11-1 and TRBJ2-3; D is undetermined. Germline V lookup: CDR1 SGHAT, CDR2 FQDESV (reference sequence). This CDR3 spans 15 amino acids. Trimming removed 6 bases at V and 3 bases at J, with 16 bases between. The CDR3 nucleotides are TGTGCCAGCAGTCCACCCTTCCCCGGGACAGATACGCAGTATTTT. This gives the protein CASSPPFPGTDTQYF.

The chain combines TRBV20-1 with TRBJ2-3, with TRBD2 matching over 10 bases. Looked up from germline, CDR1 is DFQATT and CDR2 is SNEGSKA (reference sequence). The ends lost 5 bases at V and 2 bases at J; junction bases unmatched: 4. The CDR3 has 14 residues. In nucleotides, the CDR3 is TGCAGTGCTGATCTAGCGGGAGACACAGATACGCAGTATTTT. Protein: CSADLAGDTDTQYF.

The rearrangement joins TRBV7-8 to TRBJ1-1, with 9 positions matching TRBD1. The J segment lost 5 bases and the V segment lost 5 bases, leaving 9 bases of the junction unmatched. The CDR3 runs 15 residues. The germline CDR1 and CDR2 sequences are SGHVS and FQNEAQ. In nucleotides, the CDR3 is TGTGCCAGCAGCCTAACAGGGGGCGGCGATACTGAAGCTTTCTTT. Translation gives CASSLTGGGDTEAFF. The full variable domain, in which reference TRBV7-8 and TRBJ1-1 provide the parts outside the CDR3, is GAGVSQSPRYKVAKRGQDVALRCDPISGHVSLFWYQQALGQGPEFLTYFQNEAQLDKSGLPSDRFFAERPEGSVSTLKIQRTQQEDSAVYLCASSLTGGGDTEAFFGQGTRLTVV.

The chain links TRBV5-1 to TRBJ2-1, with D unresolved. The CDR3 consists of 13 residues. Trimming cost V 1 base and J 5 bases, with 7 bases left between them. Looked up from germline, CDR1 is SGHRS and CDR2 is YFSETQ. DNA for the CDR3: TGCGCCAGCAGCTTGTTACAGAACAATGAGCAGTTCTTC. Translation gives CASSLLQNNEQFF.

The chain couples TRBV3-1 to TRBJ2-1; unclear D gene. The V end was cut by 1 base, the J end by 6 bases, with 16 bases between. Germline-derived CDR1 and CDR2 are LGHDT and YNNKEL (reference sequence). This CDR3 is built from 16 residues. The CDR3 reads CASSQVVLLVGNEQFF. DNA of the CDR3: TGTGCCAGCAGCCAAGTAGTCTTACTGGTCGGCAATGAGCAGTTCTTC.

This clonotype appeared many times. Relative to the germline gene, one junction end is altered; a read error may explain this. The CDR3 is CASSPGLAGGYEQYF. CDR3 sequence (DNA): TGTGCCAGCAGCCCCGGACTAGCGGGAGGCTATGAGCAGTACTTC. This chain connects TRBV5-1 to TRBJ2-7; TRBD2 matches 14 bases. The germline gives CDR1 SGHRS, CDR2 YFSETQ. There are 15 residues in the CDR3.

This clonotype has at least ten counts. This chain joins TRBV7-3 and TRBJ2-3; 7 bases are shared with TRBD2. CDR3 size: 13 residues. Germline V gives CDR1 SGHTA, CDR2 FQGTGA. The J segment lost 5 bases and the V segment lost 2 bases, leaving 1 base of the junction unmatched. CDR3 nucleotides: TGTGCCAGCAGCTTATCGGGAGGAGATACGCAGTATTTT. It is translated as CASSLSGGDTQYF.

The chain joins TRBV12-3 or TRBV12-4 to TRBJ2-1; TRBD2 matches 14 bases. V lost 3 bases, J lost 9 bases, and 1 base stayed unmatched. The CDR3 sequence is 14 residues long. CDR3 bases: TGTGCCAGCAGTTTGACTAGCGGGAGGGCTGAGCAGTTCTTC. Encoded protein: CASSLTSGRAEQFF.

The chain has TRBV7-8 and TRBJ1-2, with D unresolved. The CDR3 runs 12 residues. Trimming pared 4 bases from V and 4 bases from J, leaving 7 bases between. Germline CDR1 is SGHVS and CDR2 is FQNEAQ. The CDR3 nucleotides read TGTGCCAGCAGCTCGGACGGCTATGGCTACACCTTC. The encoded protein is CASSSDGYGYTF.

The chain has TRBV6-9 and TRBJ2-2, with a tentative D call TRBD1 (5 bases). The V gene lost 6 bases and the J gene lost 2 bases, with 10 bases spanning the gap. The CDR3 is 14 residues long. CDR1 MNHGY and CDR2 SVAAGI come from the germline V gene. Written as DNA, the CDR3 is TGTGCCAGCAGATACAGGCCAAACACCGGGGAGCTGTTTTTT. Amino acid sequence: CASRYRPNTGELFF.

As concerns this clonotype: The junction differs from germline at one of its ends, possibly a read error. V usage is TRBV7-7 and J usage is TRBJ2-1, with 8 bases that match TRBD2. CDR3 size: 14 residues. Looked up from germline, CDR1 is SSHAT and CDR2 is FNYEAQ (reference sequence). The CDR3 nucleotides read TGTGCTAGCAGCCCTAGCGGGCAAAACAATGAGCAGTTCTTC. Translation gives CASSPSGQNNEQFF.

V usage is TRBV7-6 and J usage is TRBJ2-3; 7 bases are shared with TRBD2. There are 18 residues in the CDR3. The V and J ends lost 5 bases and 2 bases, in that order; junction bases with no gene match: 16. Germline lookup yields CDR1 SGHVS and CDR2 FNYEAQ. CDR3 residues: CASSQVPGGDSYTDTQYF. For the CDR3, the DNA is TGTGCCAGCAGCCAGGTGCCTGGGGGGGACTCCTACACAGATACGCAGTATTTT.

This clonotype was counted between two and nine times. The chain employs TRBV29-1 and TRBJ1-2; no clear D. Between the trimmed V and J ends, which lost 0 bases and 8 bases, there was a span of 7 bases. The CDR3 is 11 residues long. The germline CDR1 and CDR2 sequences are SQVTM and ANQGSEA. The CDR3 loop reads CSVEERQGYTF. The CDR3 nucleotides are TGCAGCGTTGAAGAGAGGCAGGGCTACACCTTC.